The next 15 T cell receptor beta chains were all read from a single sample in a study of control samples from healthy donors and cancer patients. Here immunoSEQ multiplex PCR was the method, and the copy in TCRdb shows in-frame clones only, minus some. The sample holds 6,000 to 7,500 clones, 76% seen once. What was sequenced was formalin-fixed, paraffin-embedded tissue. Receptor source: a male donor with melanoma.

The CDR3: CASSVFGQGGYGYTF. The CDR3 DNA reads TGTGCCAGCAGCGTATTCGGACAGGGGGGCTATGGCTACACCTTC. The J gene is TRBJ1-2, the V gene TRBV9, with 10 positions matching TRBD1. Germline loops: CDR1 SGDLS, CDR2 YYNGEE. This CDR3 has 15 amino acids. J was trimmed by 4 bases and V by 1 base; bases with no gene match: 4. The whole variable domain, remainder taken from reference TRBV9 and TRBJ1-2, is DSGVTQTPKHLITATGQRVTLRCSPRSGDLSVYWYQQSLDQGLQFLIQYYNGEERAKGNILERFSAQQFPDLHSELNLSSLELGDSALYFCASSVFGQGGYGYTFGSGTRLTVV.

The chain employs TRBV7-8 and TRBJ2-7; D is unclear. Germline V gene lookup returns CDR1 SGHVS and CDR2 FQNEAQ. V lost 1 base, J lost 8 bases, and 6 bases lay in between. This CDR3 has 11 amino acids. As DNA, the CDR3 is TGTGCCAGCAGCTTAGGCAGACAGCAGTACTTC. Translated, it gives CASSLGRQQYF.

This chain's CDR3 is CASSLGALSANTGELFF. DNA for the CDR3: TGTGCCAGCAGCTTGGGGGCCCTTTCAGCAAACACCGGGGAGCTGTTTTTT. The chain couples TRBV5-5 to TRBJ2-2; D remains ambiguous. CDR1 and CDR2 from the germline V gene are SGHKS and YYEKEE (reference sequence). Trimming pared 0 bases from V and 2 bases from J, leaving 14 bases between. CDR3 length equals 17 residues.

The V call is TRBV7-2, the J call TRBJ1-1, with 7 positions matching TRBD1. The CDR3 is made up of 16 amino acids. The V gene end was trimmed by 2 bases and the J gene end by 0 bases; junction bases not matched to a gene: 6. Germline values: CDR1 SGHTA, CDR2 FQGNSA. CDR3 region: CASSLTPRGLNTEAFF. CDR3 DNA sequence: TGTGCCAGCAGCTTAACCCCCAGGGGGTTGAACACTGAAGCTTTCTTT.

V gene TRBV7-9 combines with J gene TRBJ2-1; D remains unclear. The CDR3 spans 13 residues. Deletions cut 3 bases from V and 8 bases from J, with 11 bases between. Germline V gives CDR1 SEHNR, CDR2 FQNEAQ (reference sequence). This CDR3 is CASSFGSRHEQFF. The CDR3 nucleotides are TGTGCCAGCAGCTTTGGCAGCCGGCATGAGCAGTTCTTC.

The chain employs TRBV5-5 and TRBJ1-5, with D tentatively TRBD1 (5 bases). Trimming shortened V by 3 bases and J by 3 bases, and 13 bases separated the two germline ends. Germline-derived CDR1 and CDR2 are SGHKS and YYEKEE (reference sequence). The CDR3 is made up of 15 amino acids. CDR3 in amino acids: CASSYGGTFNQPQHF. The CDR3 DNA follows: TGTGCCAGCAGCTACGGGGGAACGTTCAATCAGCCCCAGCATTTT.

V usage is TRBV18 and J usage is TRBJ2-5, with 7 bases that match TRBD2. V shed 1 base and J 5 bases; nucleotides not matched to a gene: 4. Germline CDR1 KGHSH, CDR2 LQKENI. The CDR3 runs 14 residues. The CDR3 loop is CASSPQAGRETQYF. DNA for the CDR3: TGTGCCAGCTCACCACAGGCCGGGAGGGAGACCCAGTACTTC.

The chain recombines TRBV5-1 with TRBJ2-5, with D hard to call. CDR1 and CDR2 from the germline V gene are SGHRS and YFSETQ. The CDR3 extends over 17 amino acids. V lost 4 bases and J 1 base, leaving 20 bases between the germline ends. CDR3 region: CASSRIDGPNIQETQYF. CDR3 bases: TGCGCCAGCAGCAGAATCGATGGCCCTAATATCCAAGAGACCCAGTACTTC.

This clone has more than one count but fewer than ten. The chain joins TRBV6-6 to TRBJ2-5; D may match TRBD1 or TRBD2 (6 bases each). V gave up 7 bases and J gave up 5 bases, with 20 bases separating them. This CDR3 has 15 amino acids. Germline CDR1 and CDR2: MNHNY and SVGAGI (reference sequence). The CDR3 reads CASTNLGGARETQYF. DNA of the CDR3: TGTGCCAGCACTAACTTGGGGGGCGCGAGGGAGACCCAGTACTTC.

This clone was observed once. This chain joins TRBV5-6 and TRBJ2-7; 12 nucleotides agree with TRBD1. The CDR3 spans 15 residues. The J segment lost 6 bases and the V segment lost 3 bases, leaving 7 bases of the junction unmatched. The V gene's germline CDR1 is SGHDT and CDR2 YYEEEE. The CDR3 loop reads CASSWGTGGSGEQYF. Written as DNA, the CDR3 is TGTGCCAGCAGCTGGGGGACAGGGGGCTCGGGCGAGCAGTACTTC.

This clone came up once. This chain joins TRBV27 and TRBJ1-1, with D maybe TRBD1 (6 bases). The germline CDR1 and CDR2 sequences are MNHEY and SMNVEV (reference sequence). CDR3 size: 13 residues. V was clipped by 5 bases and J by 1 base, with 8 bases between them. DNA for the CDR3: TGTGCCAGCAGTCCGGGACAGAACACTGAAGCTTTCTTT. It is translated as CASSPGQNTEAFF.

The chain carries TRBV6-2 or TRBV6-3 and TRBJ1-3, with 11 positions matching TRBD1. V was pared by 0 bases and J by 0 bases, with 4 bases of the junction left unmatched. The germline gives CDR1 MNHEY, CDR2 SVGEGT. The CDR3 has 18 amino acids. The CDR3 reads CASSYSGTGGISGNTIYF. The DNA of the CDR3 is TGTGCCAGCAGTTACTCCGGGACAGGGGGGATCTCTGGAAACACCATATATTTT.

The rearrangement uses TRBV29-1 and TRBJ1-1, with D tentatively TRBD1 (5 bases). Between the trimmed V and J ends, which lost 4 bases and 1 base, there was a span of 10 bases. Germline V gives CDR1 SQVTM, CDR2 ANQGSEA. The CDR3 totals 13 residues. CDR3 residues: CSVAQGGNTEAFF. The CDR3 region has the DNA TGCAGCGTTGCCCAGGGTGGGAACACTGAAGCTTTCTTT.

The chain carries TRBV12-3 or TRBV12-4 and TRBJ1-2; no clear D. The V end was cut by 4 bases, the J end by 4 bases, with 10 bases between. The CDR3 has 13 amino acids. CDR3 bases: TGTGCCAGCAGTTCCCTGACAACCTATGGCTACACCTTC. It encodes CASSSLTTYGYTF.

CDR3 amino acids: CSVEQNTGELFF. The CDR3 region has the DNA TGCAGCGTTGAACAGAACACCGGGGAGCTGTTTTTT. The V gene is TRBV29-1, the J gene TRBJ2-2; D is undetermined. V lost 2 bases, J lost 1 base, and 2 bases lay in between. Germline CDR1 is SQVTM and CDR2 is ANQGSEA. The length of the CDR3 is 12 residues.